This TCR beta chain was sequenced in a study of early T cells in non-severe SARS-CoV-2 infection. The V end was cut by 5 bases, the J end by 0 bases, with 11 bases between. Germline-derived CDR1 and CDR2 are LNHDA and SQIVND (reference sequence). The CDR3 contains 16 residues. MiXCR, run by TCRdb on the 5' RACE reads, gives a single entry per CDR3 protein. The table lists approximately 23,000 distinct CDR3 sequences, about 4% of them singletons. This clonotype was counted a few times. This TCR was recovered from an adult who was a healthcare worker with PCR-confirmed SARS-CoV-2 infection or an uninfected control (not recorded which). The sample consisted of whole blood. The chain couples TRBV19 to TRBJ2-6, with no clear D. The chain's CDR3 is CASSPGRHSGANVLTF. The CDR3 bases are TGTGCCAGTAGTCCCGGACGGCACTCTGGGGCCAACGTCCTGACTTTC.